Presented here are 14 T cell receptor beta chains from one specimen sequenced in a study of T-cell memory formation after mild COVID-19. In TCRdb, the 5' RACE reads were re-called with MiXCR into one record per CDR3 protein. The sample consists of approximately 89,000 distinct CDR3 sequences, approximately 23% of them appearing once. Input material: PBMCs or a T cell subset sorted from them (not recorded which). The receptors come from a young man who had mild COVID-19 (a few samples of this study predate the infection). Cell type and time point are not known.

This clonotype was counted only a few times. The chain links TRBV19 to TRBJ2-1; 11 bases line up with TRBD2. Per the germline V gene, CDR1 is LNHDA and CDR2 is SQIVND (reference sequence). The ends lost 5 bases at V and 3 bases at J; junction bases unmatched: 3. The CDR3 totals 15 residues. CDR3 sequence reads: CASSSTSGDYNEQFF. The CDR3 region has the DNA TGTGCCAGTAGTTCGACTAGCGGGGACTACAATGAGCAGTTCTTC.

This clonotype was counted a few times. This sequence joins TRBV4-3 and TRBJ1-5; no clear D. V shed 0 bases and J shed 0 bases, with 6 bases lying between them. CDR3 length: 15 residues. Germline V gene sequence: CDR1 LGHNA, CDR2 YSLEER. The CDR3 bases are TGCGCCAGCAGCCAAGAGCGGTTTAGCAATCAGCCCCAGCATTTT. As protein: CASSQERFSNQPQHF.

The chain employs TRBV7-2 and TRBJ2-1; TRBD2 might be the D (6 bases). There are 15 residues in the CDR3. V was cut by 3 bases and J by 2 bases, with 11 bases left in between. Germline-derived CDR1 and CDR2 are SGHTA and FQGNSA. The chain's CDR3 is CASSFGGAPYNEQFF. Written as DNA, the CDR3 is TGTGCCAGCAGCTTCGGAGGGGCGCCCTACAATGAGCAGTTCTTC.

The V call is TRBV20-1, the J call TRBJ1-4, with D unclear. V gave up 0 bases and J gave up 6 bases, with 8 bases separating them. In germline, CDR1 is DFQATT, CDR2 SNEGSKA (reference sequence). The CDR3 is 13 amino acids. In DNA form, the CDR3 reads TGCAGTGCTAGAGACCCCTTAGATGAAAAACTGTTTTTT. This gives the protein CSARDPLDEKLFF.

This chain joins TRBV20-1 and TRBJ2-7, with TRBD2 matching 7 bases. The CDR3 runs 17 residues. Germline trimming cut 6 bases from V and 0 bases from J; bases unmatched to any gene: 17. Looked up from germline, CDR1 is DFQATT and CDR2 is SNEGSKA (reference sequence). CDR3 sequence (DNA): TGCAGTGCCTCGGACTATTTAGCGGGTCCAAGCTCCTACGAGCAGTACTTC. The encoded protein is CSASDYLAGPSSYEQYF.

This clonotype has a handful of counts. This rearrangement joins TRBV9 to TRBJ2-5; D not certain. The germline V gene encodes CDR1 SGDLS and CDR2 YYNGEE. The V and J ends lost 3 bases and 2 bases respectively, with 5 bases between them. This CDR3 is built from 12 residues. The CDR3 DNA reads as TGTGCCAGCAGCGCCGATCAAGAGACCCAGTACTTC. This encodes CASSADQETQYF.

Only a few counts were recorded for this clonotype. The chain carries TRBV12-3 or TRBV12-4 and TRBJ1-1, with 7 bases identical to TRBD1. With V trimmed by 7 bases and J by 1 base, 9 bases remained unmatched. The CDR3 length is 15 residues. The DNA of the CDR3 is TGTGCCAGCACCTCTAACAGACAGGGGAACACTGAAGCTTTCTTT. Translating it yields CASTSNRQGNTEAFF.

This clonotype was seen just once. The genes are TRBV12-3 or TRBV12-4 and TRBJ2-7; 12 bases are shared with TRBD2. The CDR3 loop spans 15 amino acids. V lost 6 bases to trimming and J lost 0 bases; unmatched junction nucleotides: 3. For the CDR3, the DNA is TGTGCCAGCAGCCAGACTAGCGGGGGCTCCTACGAGCAGTACTTC. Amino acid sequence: CASSQTSGGSYEQYF.

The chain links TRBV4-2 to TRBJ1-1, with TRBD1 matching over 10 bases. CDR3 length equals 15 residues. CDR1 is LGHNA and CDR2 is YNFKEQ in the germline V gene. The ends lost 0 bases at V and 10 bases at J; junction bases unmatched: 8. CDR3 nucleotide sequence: TGTGCCAGCAGCCAAGAGACAGGGGGCCCTTTTAGAGCTTTCTTT. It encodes CASSQETGGPFRAFF.

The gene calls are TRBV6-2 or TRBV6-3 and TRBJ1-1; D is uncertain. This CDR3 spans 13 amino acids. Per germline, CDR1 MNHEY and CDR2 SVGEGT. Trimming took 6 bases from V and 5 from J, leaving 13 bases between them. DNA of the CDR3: TGTGCCAGCAGCTATCCGTCCGAGACTGAAGCTTTCTTT. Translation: CASSYPSETEAFF.

CDR3 in amino acids: CASSPRVGYEQYF. In nucleotides, the CDR3 is TGTGCCAGCAGCCCTAGGGTAGGCTACGAGCAGTACTTC. This chain connects TRBV7-9 to TRBJ2-7; D ambiguous. The germline V gene encodes CDR1 SEHNR and CDR2 FQNEAQ (reference sequence). CDR3 length: 13 residues. The V gene lost 5 bases and the J gene lost 3 bases, with 11 bases spanning the gap.

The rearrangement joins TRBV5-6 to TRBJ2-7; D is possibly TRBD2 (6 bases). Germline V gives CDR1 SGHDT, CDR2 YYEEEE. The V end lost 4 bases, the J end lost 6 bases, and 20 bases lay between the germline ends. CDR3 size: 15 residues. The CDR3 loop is CASSPEGSFVGEQYV. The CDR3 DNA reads TGTGCCAGCAGCCCGGAGGGGAGTTTCGTCGGCGAGCAGTACGTC.

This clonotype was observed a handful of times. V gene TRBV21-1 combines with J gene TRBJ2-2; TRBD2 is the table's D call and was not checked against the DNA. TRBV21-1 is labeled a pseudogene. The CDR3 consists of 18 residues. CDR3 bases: TGTGCCAGCAGCAGAAAAACGCCCCGAGGGAGGGACACCGGGGAGCTGTTTTTT. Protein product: CASSRKTPRGRDTGELFF.

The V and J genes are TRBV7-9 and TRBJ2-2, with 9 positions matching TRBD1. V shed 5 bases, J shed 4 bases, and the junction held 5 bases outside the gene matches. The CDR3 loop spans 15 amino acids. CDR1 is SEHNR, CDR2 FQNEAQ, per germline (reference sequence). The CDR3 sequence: CASSTSTGGTGELFF. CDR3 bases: TGTGCCAGCAGCACTTCGACAGGGGGCACCGGGGAGCTGTTTTTT.